Sequencing of this T cell receptor (beta chain) was carried out in a study of shared clonotypes between healthy human individuals. Profiling relied on immunoSEQ multiplex PCR, and the TCRdb table lists in-frame clones only, not all of them. This table holds about 1 million clones, about 76% found once. There were only Caucasian adults among the donors, and all lived in Nashville, Tennessee. Both subsets, CD45RA+ naive and CD45RA-negative memory, were split from the CD4+ cells. V dropped 0 bases and J dropped 3; count of bases not matched to a gene: 5. Germline lookup yields CDR1 LGHNA and CDR2 YSLEER. The CDR3 length is 16 residues.

This receptor was obtained from a man aged 18 to 29 in good health. The J gene is TRBJ2-1, the V gene TRBV4-3; 7 bases fit TRBD2. The material sequenced was memory CD4+ T cells sorted from blood. Noted subset: CD45RA-negative fraction. The CDR3 DNA reads TGCGCCAGCAGCCAAGAGCAGACTAGCTTCTACAATGAGCAGTTCTTC. Translating it yields CASSQEQTSFYNEQFF.